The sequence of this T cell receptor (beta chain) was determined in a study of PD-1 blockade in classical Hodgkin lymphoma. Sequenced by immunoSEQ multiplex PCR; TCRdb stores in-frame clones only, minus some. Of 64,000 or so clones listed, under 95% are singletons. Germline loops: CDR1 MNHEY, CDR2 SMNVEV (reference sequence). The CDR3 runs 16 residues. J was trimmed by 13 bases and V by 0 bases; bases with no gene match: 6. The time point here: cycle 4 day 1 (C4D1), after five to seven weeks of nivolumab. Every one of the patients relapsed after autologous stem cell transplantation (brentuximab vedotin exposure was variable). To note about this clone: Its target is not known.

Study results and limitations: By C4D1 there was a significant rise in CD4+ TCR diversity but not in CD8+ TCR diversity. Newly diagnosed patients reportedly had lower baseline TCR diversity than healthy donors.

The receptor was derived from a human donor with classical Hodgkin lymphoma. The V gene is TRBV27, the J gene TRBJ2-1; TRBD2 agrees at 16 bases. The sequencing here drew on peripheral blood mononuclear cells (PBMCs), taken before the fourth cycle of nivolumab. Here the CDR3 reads CASSLSGTSGGASQFF. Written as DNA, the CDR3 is TGTGCCAGCAGTTTATCGGGGACTAGCGGGGGGGCTTCACAGTTCTTC.